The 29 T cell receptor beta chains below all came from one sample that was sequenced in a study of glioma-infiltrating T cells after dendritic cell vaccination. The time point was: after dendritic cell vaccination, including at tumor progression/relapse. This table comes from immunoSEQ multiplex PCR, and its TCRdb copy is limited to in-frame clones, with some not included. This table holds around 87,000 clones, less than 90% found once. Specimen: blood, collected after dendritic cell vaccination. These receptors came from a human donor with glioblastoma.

The CDR3 DNA reads as TGTGCCAGCAGCTTTAACAGGGGGTCCACATTCTATGGCTACACCTTC. Translating it yields CASSFNRGSTFYGYTF. The chain has TRBV5-6 and TRBJ1-2; TRBD1 matches at 8 bases. V gave up 2 bases and J gave up 4 bases; unmatched junction bases: 10. CDR1 is SGHDT and CDR2 is YYEEEE in the germline V gene. This CDR3 region has 16 residues.

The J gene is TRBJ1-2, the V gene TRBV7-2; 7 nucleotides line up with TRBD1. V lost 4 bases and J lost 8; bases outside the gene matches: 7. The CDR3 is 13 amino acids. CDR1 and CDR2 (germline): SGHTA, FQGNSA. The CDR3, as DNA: TGTGCCAGCAGCTCATACAGGGGATCGGGCTACACCTTC. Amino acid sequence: CASSSYRGSGYTF.

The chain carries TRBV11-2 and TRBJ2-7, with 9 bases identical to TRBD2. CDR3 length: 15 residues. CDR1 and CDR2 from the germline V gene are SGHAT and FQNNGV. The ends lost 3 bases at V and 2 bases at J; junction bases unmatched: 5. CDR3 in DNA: TGTGCCAGCAGCTTGTTCGCTAGCGGGACCTACGAGCAGTACTTC. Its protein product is CASSLFASGTYEQYF.

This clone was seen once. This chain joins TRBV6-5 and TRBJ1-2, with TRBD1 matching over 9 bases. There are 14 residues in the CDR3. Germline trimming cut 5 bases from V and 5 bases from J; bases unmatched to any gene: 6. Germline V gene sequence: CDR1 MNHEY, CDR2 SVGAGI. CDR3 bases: TGTGCCAGCAGTAAGGGACAGGGCGCGTATGGCTACACCTTC. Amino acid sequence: CASSKGQGAYGYTF.

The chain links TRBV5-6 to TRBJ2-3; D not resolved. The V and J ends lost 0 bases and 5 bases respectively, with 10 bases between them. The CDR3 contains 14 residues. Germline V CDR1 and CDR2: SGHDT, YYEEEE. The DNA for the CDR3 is TGTGCCAGCAGCTTGGTCGGGTCGGGAGATACGCAGTATTTT. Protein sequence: CASSLVGSGDTQYF.

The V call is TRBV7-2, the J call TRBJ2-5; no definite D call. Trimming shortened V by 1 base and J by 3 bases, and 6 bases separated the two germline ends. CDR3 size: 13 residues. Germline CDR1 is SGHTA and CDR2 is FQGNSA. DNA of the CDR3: TGTGCCAGCAGCTTAGTGGCAGAAGAGACCCAGTACTTC. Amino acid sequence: CASSLVAEETQYF.

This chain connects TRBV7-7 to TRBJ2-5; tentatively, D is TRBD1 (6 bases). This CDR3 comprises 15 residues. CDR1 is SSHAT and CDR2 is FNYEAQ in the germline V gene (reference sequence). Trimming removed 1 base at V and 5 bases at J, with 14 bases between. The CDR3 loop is CASSLEGGQGETQYF. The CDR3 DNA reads TGTGCCAGCAGCTTAGAAGGGGGTCAGGGGGAGACCCAGTACTTC. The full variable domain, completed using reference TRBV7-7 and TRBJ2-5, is GAGVSQSPRYKVTKRGQDVTLRCDPISSHATLYWYQQALGQGPEFLTYFNYEAQPDKSGLPSDRFSAERPEGSISTLTIQRTEQRDSAMYRCASSLEGGQGETQYFGPGTRLLVL.

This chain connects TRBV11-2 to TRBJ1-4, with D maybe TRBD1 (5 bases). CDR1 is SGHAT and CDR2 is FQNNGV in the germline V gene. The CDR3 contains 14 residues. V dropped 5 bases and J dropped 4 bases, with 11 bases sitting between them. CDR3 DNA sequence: TGTGCCAGCAGCCTGGACATGAATAATGAAAAACTGTTTTTT. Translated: CASSLDMNNEKLFF.

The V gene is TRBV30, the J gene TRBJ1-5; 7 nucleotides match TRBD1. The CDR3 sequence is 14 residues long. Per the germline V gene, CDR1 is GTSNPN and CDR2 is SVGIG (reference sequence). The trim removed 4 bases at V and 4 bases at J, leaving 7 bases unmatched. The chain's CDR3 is CAWTLRDRNQPQHF. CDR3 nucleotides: TGTGCCTGGACTCTCCGGGACAGAAATCAGCCCCAGCATTTT.

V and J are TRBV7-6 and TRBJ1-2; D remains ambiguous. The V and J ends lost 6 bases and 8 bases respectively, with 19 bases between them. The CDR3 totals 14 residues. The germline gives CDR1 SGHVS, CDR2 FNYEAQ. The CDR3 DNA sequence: TGTGCCAGCAGAGAAACGCCGGGAGGAGGGGGCTACACCTTC. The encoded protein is CASRETPGGGGYTF.

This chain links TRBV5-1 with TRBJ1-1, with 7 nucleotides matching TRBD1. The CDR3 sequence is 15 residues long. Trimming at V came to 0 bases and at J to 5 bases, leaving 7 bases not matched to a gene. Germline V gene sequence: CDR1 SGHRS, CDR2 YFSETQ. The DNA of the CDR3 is TGCGCCAGCAGCTTGGAGCCAGGGGGGTTGACTGAAGCTTTCTTT. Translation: CASSLEPGGLTEAFF.

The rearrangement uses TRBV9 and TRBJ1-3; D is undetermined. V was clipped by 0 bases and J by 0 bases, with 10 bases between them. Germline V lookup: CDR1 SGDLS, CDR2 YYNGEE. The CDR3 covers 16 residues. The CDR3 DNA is TGTGCCAGCAGCGTAGCCGACACCGTCTCTGGAAACACCATATATTTT. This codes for CASSVADTVSGNTIYF. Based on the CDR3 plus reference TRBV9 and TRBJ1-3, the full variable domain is DSGVTQTPKHLITATGQRVTLRCSPRSGDLSVYWYQQSLDQGLQFLIQYYNGEERAKGNILERFSAQQFPDLHSELNLSSLELGDSALYFCASSVADTVSGNTIYFGEGSWLTVV.

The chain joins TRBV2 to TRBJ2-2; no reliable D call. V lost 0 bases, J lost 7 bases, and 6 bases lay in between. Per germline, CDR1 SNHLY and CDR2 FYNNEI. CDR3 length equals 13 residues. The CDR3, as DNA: TGTGCCAGCAGTGAAGCCCGAGGCGGGGAGCTGTTTTTT. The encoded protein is CASSEARGGELFF.

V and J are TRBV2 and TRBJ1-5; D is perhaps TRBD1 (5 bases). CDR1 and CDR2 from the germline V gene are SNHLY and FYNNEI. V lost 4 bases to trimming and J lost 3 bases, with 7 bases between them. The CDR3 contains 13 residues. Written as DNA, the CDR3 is TGTGCCAGCAGTGGGGGCCCCAATCAGCCCCAGCATTTT. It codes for CASSGGPNQPQHF.

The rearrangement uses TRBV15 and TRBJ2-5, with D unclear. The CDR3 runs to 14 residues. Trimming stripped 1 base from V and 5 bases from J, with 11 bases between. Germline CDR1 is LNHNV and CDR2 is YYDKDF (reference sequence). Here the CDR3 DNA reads TGTGCCACCAGCAGAGGATCCTTCCAGGAGACCCAGTACTTC. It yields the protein CATSRGSFQETQYF.

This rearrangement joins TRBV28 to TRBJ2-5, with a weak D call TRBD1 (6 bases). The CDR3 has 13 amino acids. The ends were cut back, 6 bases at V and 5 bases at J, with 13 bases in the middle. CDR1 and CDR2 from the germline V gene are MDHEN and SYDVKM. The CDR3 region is CASRWDIGETQYF. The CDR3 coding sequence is TGTGCCAGCAGATGGGACATCGGGGAGACCCAGTACTTC. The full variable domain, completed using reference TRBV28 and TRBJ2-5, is DVKVTQSSRYLVKRTGEKVFLECVQDMDHENMFWYRQDPGLGLRLIYFSYDVKMKEKGDIPEGYSVSREKKERFSLILESASTNQTSMYLCASRWDIGETQYFGPGTRLLVL.

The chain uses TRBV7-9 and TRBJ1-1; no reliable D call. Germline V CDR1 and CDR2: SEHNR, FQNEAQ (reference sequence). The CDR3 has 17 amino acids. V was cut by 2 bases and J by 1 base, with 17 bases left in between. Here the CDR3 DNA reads TGTGCCAGCAGCTTAATGCCGGGGAGACCCCCGAACACTGAAGCTTTCTTT. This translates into CASSLMPGRPPNTEAFF.

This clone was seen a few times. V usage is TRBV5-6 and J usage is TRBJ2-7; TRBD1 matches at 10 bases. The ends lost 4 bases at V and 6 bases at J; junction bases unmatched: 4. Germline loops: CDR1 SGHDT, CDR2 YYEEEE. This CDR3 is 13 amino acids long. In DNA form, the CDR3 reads TGTGCCAGCAGCCGGACAGGGGGTGGCGAGCAGTACTTC. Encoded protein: CASSRTGGGEQYF.

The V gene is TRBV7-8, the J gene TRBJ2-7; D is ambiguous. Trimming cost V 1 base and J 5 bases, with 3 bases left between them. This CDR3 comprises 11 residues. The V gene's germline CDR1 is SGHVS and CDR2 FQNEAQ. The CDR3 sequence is CASSLDNEQYF. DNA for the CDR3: TGTGCCAGCAGCTTAGACAACGAGCAGTACTTC.

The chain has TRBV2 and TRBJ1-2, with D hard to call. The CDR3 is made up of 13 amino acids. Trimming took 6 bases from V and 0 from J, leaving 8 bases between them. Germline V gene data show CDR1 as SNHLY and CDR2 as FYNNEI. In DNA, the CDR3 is TGTGCCAGCAGCCCCGGGACTAACTATGGCTACACCTTC. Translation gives CASSPGTNYGYTF.

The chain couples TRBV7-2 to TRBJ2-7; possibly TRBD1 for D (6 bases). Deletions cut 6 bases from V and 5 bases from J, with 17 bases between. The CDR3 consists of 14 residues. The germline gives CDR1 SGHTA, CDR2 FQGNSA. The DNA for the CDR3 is TGTGCCAGCAGGAAACAGGGACGTAGCGACGAGCAGTACTTC. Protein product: CASRKQGRSDEQYF.

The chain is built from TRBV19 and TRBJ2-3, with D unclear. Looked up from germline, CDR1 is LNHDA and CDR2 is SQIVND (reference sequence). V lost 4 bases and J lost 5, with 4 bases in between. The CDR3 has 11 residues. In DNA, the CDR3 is TGTGCCAGTAGTACTAGAGATACGCAGTATTTT. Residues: CASSTRDTQYF.

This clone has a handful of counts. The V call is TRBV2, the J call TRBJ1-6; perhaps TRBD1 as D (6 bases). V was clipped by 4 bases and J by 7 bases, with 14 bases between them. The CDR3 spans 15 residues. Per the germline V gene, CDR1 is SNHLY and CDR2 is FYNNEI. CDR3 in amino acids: CASSGGVRGNSPLHF. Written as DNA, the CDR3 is TGTGCCAGCAGTGGGGGCGTCAGGGGCAATTCACCCCTCCACTTT.

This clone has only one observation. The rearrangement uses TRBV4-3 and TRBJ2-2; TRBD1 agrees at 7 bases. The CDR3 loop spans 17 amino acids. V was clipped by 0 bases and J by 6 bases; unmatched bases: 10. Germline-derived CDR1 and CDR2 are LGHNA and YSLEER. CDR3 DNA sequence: TGCGCCAGCAGCCAAGAGGGGACAGTTGGTGATGCCGGGGAGCTGTTTTTT. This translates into CASSQEGTVGDAGELFF.

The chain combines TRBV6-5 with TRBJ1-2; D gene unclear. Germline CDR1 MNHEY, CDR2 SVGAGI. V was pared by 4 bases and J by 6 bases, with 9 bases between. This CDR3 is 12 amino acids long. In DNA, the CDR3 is TGTGCCAGCAGTTCAGGATCTCATGGCTACACCTTC. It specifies CASSSGSHGYTF.

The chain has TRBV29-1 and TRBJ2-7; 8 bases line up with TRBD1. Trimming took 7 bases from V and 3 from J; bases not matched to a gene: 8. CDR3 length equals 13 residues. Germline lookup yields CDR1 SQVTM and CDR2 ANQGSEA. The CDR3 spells CSAKGGQDYEQYF. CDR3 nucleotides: TGCAGCGCAAAGGGGGGACAGGACTACGAGCAGTACTTC.

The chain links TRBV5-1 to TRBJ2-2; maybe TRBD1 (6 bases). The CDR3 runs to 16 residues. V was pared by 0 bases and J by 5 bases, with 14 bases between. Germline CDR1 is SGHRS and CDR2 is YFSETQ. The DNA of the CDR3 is TGCGCCAGCAGCTTGGGGCCAGGGGCAAGTACCGGGGAGCTGTTTTTT. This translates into CASSLGPGASTGELFF.

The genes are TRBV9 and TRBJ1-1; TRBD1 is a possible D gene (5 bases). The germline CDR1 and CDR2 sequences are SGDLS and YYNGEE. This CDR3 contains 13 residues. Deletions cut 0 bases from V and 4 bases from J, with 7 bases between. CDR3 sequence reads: CASSVGQRTEAFF. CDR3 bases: TGTGCCAGCAGCGTAGGACAGCGCACTGAAGCTTTCTTT.

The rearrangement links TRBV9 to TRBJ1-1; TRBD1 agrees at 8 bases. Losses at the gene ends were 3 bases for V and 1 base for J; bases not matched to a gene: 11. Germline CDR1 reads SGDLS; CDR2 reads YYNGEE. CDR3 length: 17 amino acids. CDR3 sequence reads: CASSAEQRTGPNTEAFF. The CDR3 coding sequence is TGTGCCAGCAGCGCAGAGCAAAGGACAGGGCCGAACACTGAAGCTTTCTTT.